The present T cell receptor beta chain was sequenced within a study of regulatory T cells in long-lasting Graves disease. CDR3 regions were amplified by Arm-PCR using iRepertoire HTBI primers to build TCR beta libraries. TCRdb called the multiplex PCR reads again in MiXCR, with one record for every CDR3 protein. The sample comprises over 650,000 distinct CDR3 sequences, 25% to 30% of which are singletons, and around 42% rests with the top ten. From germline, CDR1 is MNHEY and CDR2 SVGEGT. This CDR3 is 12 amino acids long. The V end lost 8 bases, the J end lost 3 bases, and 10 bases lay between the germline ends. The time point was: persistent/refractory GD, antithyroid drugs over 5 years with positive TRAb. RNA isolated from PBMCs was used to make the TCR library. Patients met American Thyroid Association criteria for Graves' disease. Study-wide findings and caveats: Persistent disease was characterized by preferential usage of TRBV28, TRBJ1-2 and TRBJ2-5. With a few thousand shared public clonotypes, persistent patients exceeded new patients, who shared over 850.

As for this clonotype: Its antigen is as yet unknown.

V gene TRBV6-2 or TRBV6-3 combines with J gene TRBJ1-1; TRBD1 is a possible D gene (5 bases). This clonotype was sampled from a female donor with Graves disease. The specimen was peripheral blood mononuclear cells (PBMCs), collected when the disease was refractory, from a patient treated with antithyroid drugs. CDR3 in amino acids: CASLGGDTEAFF. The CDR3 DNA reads TGTGCCAGCCTGGGAGGGGACACTGAAGCTTTCTTT.